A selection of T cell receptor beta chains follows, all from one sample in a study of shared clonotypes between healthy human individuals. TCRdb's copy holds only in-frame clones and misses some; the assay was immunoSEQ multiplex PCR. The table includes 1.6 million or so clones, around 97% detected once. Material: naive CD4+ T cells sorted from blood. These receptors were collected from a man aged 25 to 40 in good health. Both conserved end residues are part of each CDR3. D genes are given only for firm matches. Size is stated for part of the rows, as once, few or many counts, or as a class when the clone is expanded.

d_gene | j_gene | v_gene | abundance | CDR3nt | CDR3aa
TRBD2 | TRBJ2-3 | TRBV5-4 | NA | TGTGCCAGCAAGAGGAGGACTAGCGGGAGCACAGATACGCAGTATTTT | CASKRRTSGSTDTQYF
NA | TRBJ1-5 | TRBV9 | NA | TGTGCCAGCAGCGTAGGGGTAAGGGGTCAGCCCCAGCATTTT | CASSVGVRGQPQHF
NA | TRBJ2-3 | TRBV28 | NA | TGTGCCAGCAGTTTTGGAGCCGGCACAGATACGCAGTATTTT | CASSFGAGTDTQYF
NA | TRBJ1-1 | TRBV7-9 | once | TGTGCCAATTCAGGGTCGGTATATGACACTGAAGCTTTCTTT | CANSGSVYDTEAFF
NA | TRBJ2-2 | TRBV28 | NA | TGTGCCAGCAGTTTACTCGGGAAGGACACCGGGGAGCTGTTTTTT | CASSLLGKDTGELFF
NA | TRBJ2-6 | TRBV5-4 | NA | TGTGCCAGCAGCTTGGAAGGGTTCGGGGCCAACGTCCTGACTTTC | CASSLEGFGANVLTF
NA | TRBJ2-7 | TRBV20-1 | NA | TGCAGTGCTAGAGATTTGGGCGAGCAGTACTTC | CSARDLGEQYF
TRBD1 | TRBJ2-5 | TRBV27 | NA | TGTGCCAGCAGTCCTGGGACAGGGGGTGTAGAGACCCAGTACTTC | CASSPGTGGVETQYF
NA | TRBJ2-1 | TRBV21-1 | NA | TGTGCCAGCAGCAAAGGGGGACTAACTGAGCAGTTCTTC | CASSKGGLTEQFF
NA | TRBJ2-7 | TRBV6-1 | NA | TGTGCCAGCCATCGTACGGGTGAATACGAGCAGTACTTC | CASHRTGEYEQYF
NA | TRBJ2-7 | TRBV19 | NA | TGTGCCAGTAGTAGCGGCCCGGGCTACCCCTACGAGCAGTACTTC | CASSSGPGYPYEQYF
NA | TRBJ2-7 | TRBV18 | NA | TGTGCCAGCTCAAACAGGGAGGACGAGCAGTACTTC | CASSNREDEQYF
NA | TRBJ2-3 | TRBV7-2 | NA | TGTGCCAGCAGCCCTCCAGGGGTGTGGGAAAACACAGATACGCAGTATTTT | CASSPPGVWENTDTQYF
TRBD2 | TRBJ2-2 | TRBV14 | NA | TGTGCCAGCTCAGAACTAGCGGGATCCGCGAGCGGGGAGCTGTTTTTT | CASSELAGSASGELFF
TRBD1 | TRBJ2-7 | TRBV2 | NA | TGTGCCAGCTCCTGGGACAGCTCCTACGAGCAGTACTTC | CASSWDSSYEQYF
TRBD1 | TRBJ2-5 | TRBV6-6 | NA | TGTGCCAGCAAAATACAGGGGAACCAAGAGACCCAGTACTTC | CASKIQGNQETQYF
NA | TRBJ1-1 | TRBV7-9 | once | TGTGCCAGCAGCTTGGCGGGGGCCGACACTGAAGCTTTCTTT | CASSLAGADTEAFF
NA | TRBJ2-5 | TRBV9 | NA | TGTGCCAGCAGCGTAGAGGGGGGAGGAGAGACCCAGTACTTC | CASSVEGGGETQYF
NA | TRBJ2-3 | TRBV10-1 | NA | TGCGCCAGCAGTGATTATGGACCAGATACGCAGTATTTT | CASSDYGPDTQYF
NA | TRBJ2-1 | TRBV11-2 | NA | TGTGCCAGCAGCTCGATAGCTTGGGACAATGAGCAGTTCTTC | CASSSIAWDNEQFF
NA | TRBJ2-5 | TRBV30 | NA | TGTGCCTGGAGTGTAGGGCGAGAGACCCAGTACTTC | CAWSVGRETQYF
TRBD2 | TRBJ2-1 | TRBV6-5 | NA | TGTGCCAGCAGTTACTCAGTAGCGGGAGAAAATGAGCAGTTCTTC | CASSYSVAGENEQFF
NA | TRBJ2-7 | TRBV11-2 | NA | TGTGCCAGCAGCTTAGCGGGGAGCGGCGAGCAGTACTTC | CASSLAGSGEQYF
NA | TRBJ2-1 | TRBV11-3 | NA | TGTGCCAGCAGCTTAGCCACCTACAATGAGCAGTTCTTC | CASSLATYNEQFF
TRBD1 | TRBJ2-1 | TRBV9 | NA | TGTGCCAGCAGCGGCGGACAGGGGGGCTACAATGAGCAGTTCTTC | CASSGGQGGYNEQFF
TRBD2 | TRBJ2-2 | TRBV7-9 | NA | TGTGCCAGCCACCCACCGGGACTAGCGGGAGCCGGGGAGCTGTTTTTT | CASHPPGLAGAGELFF
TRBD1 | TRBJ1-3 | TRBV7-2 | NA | TGTGCCAGCAGCTCTAAGAACAGGGGTAACACCATATATTTT | CASSSKNRGNTIYF
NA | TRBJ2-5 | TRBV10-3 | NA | TGTGCCATCAGTGAGTCGGGCCAGCTTCTGCCCCAGTACTTC | CAISESGQLLPQYF
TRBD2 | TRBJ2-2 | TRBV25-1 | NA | TGTGCCAGCAGTGAAGTCGGGACTATTACCGGGGAGCTGTTTTTT | CASSEVGTITGELFF
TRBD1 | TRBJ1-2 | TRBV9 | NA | TGTGCCAGCAGCGTGGGACAGGTCTATCCCTATGGCTACACCTTC | CASSVGQVYPYGYTF
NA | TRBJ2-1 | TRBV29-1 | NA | TGCAGCGTTAGTAGTGGACATGAGCAGTTCTTC | CSVSSGHEQFF
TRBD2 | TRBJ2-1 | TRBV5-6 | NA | TGTGCCAGCAGCTTTGGCCCAGCGGGAGGGTATGAGCAGTTCTTC | CASSFGPAGGYEQFF
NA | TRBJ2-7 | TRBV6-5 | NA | TGTGCCAGCCGACAGGTCAGCCCCTACGAGCAGTACTTC | CASRQVSPYEQYF
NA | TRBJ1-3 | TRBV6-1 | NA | TGTGCCAGCAGTGAACTTGGGGGGTCGGGAAACACCATATATTTT | CASSELGGSGNTIYF
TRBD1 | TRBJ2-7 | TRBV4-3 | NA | TGCGCCAGCAGCCAGAACAGGGGGCTCTCCTACGAGCAGTACTTC | CASSQNRGLSYEQYF
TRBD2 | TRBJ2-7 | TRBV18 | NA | TGTGCCAGCTCACCACCGGGGACTAGCGGGAGTTCCTACGAGCAGTACTTC | CASSPPGTSGSSYEQYF
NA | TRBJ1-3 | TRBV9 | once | TGTGCCAGCAGCGTAGGAGTCTTCTCTGGAAACACCATATATTTT | CASSVGVFSGNTIYF
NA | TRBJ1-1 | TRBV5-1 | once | TGCGCCAGCAGCCGGGACGGAGGGGACACTGAAGCTTTCTTT | CASSRDGGDTEAFF
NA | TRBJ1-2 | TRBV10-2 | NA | TGCGCCAGCAGTGAGCCAAGAGCCGGGCCTCGGGATGGCTACACCTTC | CASSEPRAGPRDGYTF
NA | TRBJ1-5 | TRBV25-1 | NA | TGTGCCAGCAGTGAATCGACAGCAGGCAATCAGCCCCAGCATTTT | CASSESTAGNQPQHF
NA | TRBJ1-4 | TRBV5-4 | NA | TGTGCCAGCAGCGGGGCAGGGGAAGGTGAAAAACTGTTTTTT | CASSGAGEGEKLFF
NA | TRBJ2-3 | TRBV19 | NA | TGTGCCAGTAGTATGATAGCGACCACAGATACGCAGTATTTT | CASSMIATTDTQYF
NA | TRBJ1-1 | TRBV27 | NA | TGTGCCAGCAGTTTATTGAGGGGGTCAGTTGCTGAAGCTTTCTTT | CASSLLRGSVAEAFF
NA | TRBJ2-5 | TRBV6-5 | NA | TGTGCCAGCCGTTACTCACCCTTGGAGACCCAGTACTTC | CASRYSPLETQYF
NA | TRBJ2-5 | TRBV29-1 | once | TGCAGCCCAGATCGGGGGCCCCAAGAGACCCAGTACTTC | CSPDRGPQETQYF